The present TCR beta chain was sequenced within a study of graft-versus-host responses after intestinal transplantation. The table came from immunoSEQ multiplex PCR; TCRdb's copy has only in-frame clones and leaves some out. The sample yields tens of thousands of clones, more than 80% seen once. Germline V gene data show CDR1 as MNHEY and CDR2 as SMNVEV (reference sequence). Losses at the gene ends were 8 bases for V and 2 bases for J; bases not matched to a gene: 6. This CDR3 contains 16 residues. With respect to this clone: Its cognate antigen is unknown.

The material sequenced was unstimulated CD4+ T cells sorted from spleen or lymph node cells, taken before transplant. The clonotype originates from a human donor who was the organ donor for an intestinal transplant. V is TRBV27 and J is TRBJ2-6, with 10 bases matching TRBD1. The CDR3 region has the DNA TGTGCCAGCCGGGACAGGGGAACGACTGGGGCCAACGTCCTGACTTTC. Amino acid sequence: CASRDRGTTGANVLTF. The variable domain in full, with the rest retrieved from reference TRBV27 and TRBJ2-6, is EAQVTQNPRYLITVTGKKLTVTCSQNMNHEYMSWYRQDPGLGLRQIYYSMNVEVTDKGDVPEGYKVSRKEKRNFPLILESPSPNQTSLYFCASRDRGTTGANVLTFGAGSRLTVL.